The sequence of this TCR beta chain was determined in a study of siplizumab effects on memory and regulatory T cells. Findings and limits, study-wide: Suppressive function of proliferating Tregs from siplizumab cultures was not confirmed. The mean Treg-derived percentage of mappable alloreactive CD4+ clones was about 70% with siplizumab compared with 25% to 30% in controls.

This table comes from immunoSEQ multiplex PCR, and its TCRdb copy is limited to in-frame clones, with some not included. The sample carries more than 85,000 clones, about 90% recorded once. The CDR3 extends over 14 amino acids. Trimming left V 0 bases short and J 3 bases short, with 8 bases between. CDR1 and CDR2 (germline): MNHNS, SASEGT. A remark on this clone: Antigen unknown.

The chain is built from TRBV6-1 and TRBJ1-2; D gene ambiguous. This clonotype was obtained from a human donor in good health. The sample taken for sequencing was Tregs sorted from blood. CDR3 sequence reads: CASSEAVRDYGYTF. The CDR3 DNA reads TGTGCCAGCAGTGAAGCGGTCCGGGACTATGGCTACACCTTC.